Listed below are T cell receptor beta chains from one sample, sequenced in a study of regulatory and conventional T cells in RAG deficiency. The protocol was immunoSEQ multiplex PCR, while the TCRdb copy is restricted to in-frame clones and leaves out a portion. Of about 2,600 clones listed, approximately 84% were seen once; the top ten hold about 5%. Specimen: CD4+ effector T cells sorted from blood. The receptors here all came from a human donor with RAG deficiency presenting as severe combined immunodeficiency. The CDR3 runs from the conserved cysteine through the conserved F or W. The D gene is left open where the match is weak. The size of a clone is reported for some rows only, either as once, few or many, or as a class for expanded clones.

j_call v_call clone_size d_call cdr3_aa cdr3_nt
TRBJ2-2 TRBV5-1 - TRBD1 CASSLWGQATRRTGELFF TGCGCCAGCAGCTTGTGGGGACAGGCGACGAGACGCACCGGGGAGCTGTTTTTT
TRBJ2-3 TRBV30 - - CAWSVQGTDTQYF TGTGCCTGGAGTGTGCAGGGGACAGATACGCAGTATTTT
TRBJ1-3 TRBV7-2 - TRBD1 CASSLRDSTGNTIYF TGTGCCAGCAGCCTACGGGACAGTACTGGAAACACCATATATTTT
TRBJ1-2 TRBV18 - - CASSPTGNYGYTF TGTGCCAGCTCACCAACGGGAAACTATGGCTACACCTTC
TRBJ2-3 TRBV7-2 few - CASSFAGADTQYF TGTGCCAGCAGCTTTGCTGGGGCAGATACGCAGTATTTT
TRBJ2-7 TRBV7-3 - - CASSLSGGEQYF TGTGCCAGCAGCTTATCTGGTGGCGAGCAGTACTTC
TRBJ2-2 TRBV19 - - CASSITLLRRISTGELFF TGTGCCAGTAGTATTACTCTTCTGCGCCGAATCTCCACCGGGGAGCTGTTTTTT
TRBJ1-1 TRBV7-3 - - CASSSYLRGGEAFF TGTGCCAGCAGCTCCTACTTAAGGGGCGGCGAAGCTTTCTTT
TRBJ2-3 TRBV14 once TRBD1 CASSRWDSLTDTQYF TGTGCCAGCAGCCGATGGGACAGCCTGACAGATACGCAGTATTTT
TRBJ2-6 TRBV14 - - CASSNTPGWFVSGANVLTF TGTGCCAGCAGTAATACTCCTGGCTGGTTTGTCTCTGGGGCCAACGTCCTGACTTTC
TRBJ2-5 TRBV11-2 - - CASTWTVQETQYF TGTGCCAGCACCTGGACAGTCCAAGAGACCCAGTACTTC
TRBJ2-5 TRBV5-1 - TRBD2 CASSLRAGDQETQYF TGCGCCAGCAGCTTGAGAGCGGGGGACCAAGAGACCCAGTACTTC
TRBJ2-7 TRBV7-3 - - CASSLQFSYEQYF TGTGCCAGCAGCTTACAGTTTTCCTACGAGCAGTACTTC
TRBJ2-3 TRBV28 once - CASRIGQRTDTQYF TGTGCCAGCAGGATTGGACAGCGCACAGATACGCAGTATTTT
TRBJ2-7 TRBV7-2 - - CASSLILSEQYF TGTGCCAGCAGCTTAATACTCTCCGAGCAGTACTTC
TRBJ2-6 TRBV19 - - CASSSSGANVLTF TGTGCCAGTAGTAGCTCTGGGGCCAACGTCCTGACTTTC
TRBJ2-7 TRBV7-3 - - CASSLMGRGSEQYF TGTGCCAGCAGCTTAATGGGCCGAGGATCCGAGCAGTACTTC
TRBJ1-2 TRBV2 - - CASRPWTAVNYGYTF TGTGCCAGCAGGCCCTGGACAGCGGTTAACTATGGCTACACCTTC
TRBJ2-3 TRBV9 - TRBD1 CASSVVTGTGTDTQYF TGTGCCAGCAGCGTAGTCACCGGGACAGGCACAGATACGCAGTATTTT
TRBJ2-2 TRBV7-3 once TRBD1 CASSFDRGYSGELFF TGTGCCAGCAGCTTTGACAGGGGGTATTCCGGGGAGCTGTTTTTT
TRBJ1-5 TRBV28 few - CASSLADHSNQPQHF TGTGCCAGCAGTTTAGCAGATCATAGCAATCAGCCCCAGCATTTT
TRBJ2-3 TRBV28 - - CASSSFAPDLMDTQYF TGTGCCAGCAGTTCCTTTGCCCCGGACCTCATGGATACGCAGTATTTT
TRBJ1-1 TRBV5-1 - - CASSLEFGFGGAEAFF TGCGCCAGCAGCTTGGAATTTGGATTTGGGGGGGCTGAAGCTTTCTTT
TRBJ2-1 TRBV6-5 few - CASSLGHVYNEQFF TGTGCCAGCAGTCTAGGACACGTGTACAATGAGCAGTTCTTC
TRBJ1-1 TRBV30 - - CAWLRDLNTEAFF TGTGCCTGGCTCCGGGACCTGAACACTGAAGCTTTCTTT
TRBJ2-7 TRBV18 - - CASSPQAYEQYF TGTGCCAGCTCACCACAGGCTTACGAGCAGTACTTC
TRBJ2-6 TRBV10-3 - - CAISDLANVLTF TGTGCCATCAGTGACCTCGCCAACGTCCTGACTTTC
TRBJ2-7 TRBV7-2 - - CASSFRTSYEQYF TGTGCCAGCAGCTTCCGGACCTCCTACGAGCAGTACTTC
TRBJ1-6 TRBV2 - - CASSGRPRYSPLHF TGTGCCAGCAGTGGACGACCCCGTTATTCACCCCTCCACTTT
TRBJ2-6 TRBV27 - TRBD2 CASSLGGAGANVLTF TGTGCCAGCAGTTTGGGGGGGGCTGGGGCCAACGTCCTGACTTTC
TRBJ2-1 TRBV7-4 - - CASSLLASVPEQFF TGTGCCAGCAGCTTATTAGCATCGGTGCCTGAGCAGTTCTTC
TRBJ2-1 TRBV7-6 - - CASSLGRTLYNEQFF TGTGCCAGCAGCTTAGGTCGGACACTCTACAATGAGCAGTTCTTC
TRBJ2-1 TRBV7-3 - - CASSLIGDSYNEQFF TGTGCCAGCAGCTTAATAGGGGACTCCTACAATGAGCAGTTCTTC
TRBJ2-7 TRBV4-1 - - CASSQVEGQTYEQYF TGCGCCAGCAGCCAAGTCGAGGGGCAAACCTACGAGCAGTACTTC
TRBJ2-1 TRBV7-9 - - CASSLKGQKYNEQFF TGTGCCAGCAGCTTAAAAGGCCAGAAATACAATGAGCAGTTCTTC
TRBJ2-7 TRBV28 - TRBD1 CASTPGDRDHEQYF TGTGCCAGCACTCCGGGGGACAGGGACCACGAGCAGTACTTC
TRBJ2-1 TRBV7-2 - TRBD1 CASSLEGQGYNEQFF TGTGCCAGCAGCTTAGAGGGACAGGGATACAATGAGCAGTTCTTC
TRBJ2-7 TRBV4-2 - - CASSHTGIAYEQYF TGTGCCAGCAGCCACACAGGGATAGCTTACGAGCAGTACTTC
TRBJ1-3 TRBV7-6 - - CASSLAAAGTGNTIYF TGTGCCAGCAGCTTAGCGGCGGCAGGGACTGGAAACACCATATATTTT
TRBJ1-1 TRBV7-3 few TRBD1 CASSLLHPGTVNTEAFF TGTGCCAGCAGCTTATTACATCCCGGGACAGTGAACACTGAAGCTTTCTTT
TRBJ2-7 TRBV6-1 - - CAINFPGNSYEQYF TGTGCCATCAACTTCCCCGGGAACTCCTACGAGCAGTACTTC